These T cell receptor beta chains were read from a single sample in a study of blood T cells in healthy people across ages. TCRdb called the 5' RACE reads again in MiXCR, with one record for every CDR3 protein. The sample has approximately 820,000 distinct CDR3 sequences, approximately 44% seen once. The sample taken for sequencing was blood. The receptors here all came from a man in his 60s in good health. CDR3s include the opening cysteine and the closing phenylalanine or tryptophan. The order of the fields is J gene, clone size, D gene, V gene, CDR3 protein, CDR3 DNA. A D gene is named only where the DNA matches it firmly. Clone size is shown for a subset of rows, as once, few, many or a class of expanded clone.

TRBJ1-4 - TRBD1 TRBV20-1 CSARSLTGVREKLFF TGCAGTGCTAGATCACTTACAGGGGTGAGGGAAAAACTGTTTTTT
TRBJ1-6 - - TRBV5-1 CASSLEVPDNSPLHF TGCGCCAGCAGCTTGGAAGTCCCAGACAATTCACCCCTCCACTTT
TRBJ1-1 - TRBD1 TRBV20-1 CSAYYRGREAFF TGCAGTGCTTATTACAGGGGGCGAGAAGCTTTCTTT
TRBJ1-1 - TRBD1 TRBV7-2 CASSSQGASTEAFF TGTGCCAGCAGCTCACAGGGGGCGAGTACTGAAGCTTTCTTT
TRBJ1-4 - - TRBV4-3 CASSQDLGPPTNGLFF TGCGCCAGCAGCCAAGATTTGGGCCCCCCTACGAATGGACTGTTTTTT
TRBJ2-7 - TRBD2 TRBV27 CASSLLTSGEAYEQYF TGTGCCAGCAGTTTATTGACTAGCGGGGAAGCCTACGAGCAGTACTTC
TRBJ2-1 - - TRBV12-3/TRBV12-4 CASRAQSYNEQFF TGTGCCAGCCGCGCGCAGAGCTACAATGAGCAGTTCTTC
TRBJ2-7 few TRBD1 TRBV12-3/TRBV12-4 CASSLRQGLYEQYF TGTGCCAGCAGTTTACGACAGGGGTTGTACGAGCAGTACTTC
TRBJ2-5 few - TRBV9 CASSARPGGETQYF TGTGCCAGCAGCGCTAGACCGGGCGGAGAGACCCAGTACTTC
TRBJ2-7 - - TRBV7-2 CASSLFYDEQYF TGTGCCAGCAGCCTTTTTTACGATGAGCAGTACTTC
TRBJ2-7 many - TRBV5-1 CASSLAKQGTYEQYF TGCGCCAGCAGCTTGGCCAAACAGGGAACCTACGAGCAGTACTTC
TRBJ2-7 few - TRBV28 CASSFSSGPYEQYF TGTGCCAGCAGTTTCTCAAGCGGGCCCTACGAGCAGTACTTC
TRBJ2-7 few TRBD1 TRBV6-2/TRBV6-3 CASSSRTGLREQYF TGTGCCAGCAGTTCCCGGACAGGCCTTCGCGAGCAGTACTTC
TRBJ2-7 once - TRBV6-6 CASSRRGGGFSYEQYF TGTGCCAGCAGTCGCAGAGGGGGGGGGTTCTCCTACGAGCAGTACTTC
TRBJ2-5 - - TRBV3-1 CASSQGAGPGEQYF TGTGCCAGCAGCCAAGGCGCAGGGCCGGGGGAGCAGTACTTC
TRBJ2-5 once - TRBV25-1 CASTEGQGTFNEQYF TGTGCCAGCACCGAGGGTCAGGGAACCTTCAATGAGCAGTACTTC
TRBJ2-1 few TRBD2 TRBV12-3/TRBV12-4 CASSLAGTSGGAVNEQFF TGTGCCAGCAGTTTAGCCGGGACTAGCGGGGGGGCTGTCAATGAGCAGTTCTTC
TRBJ1-2 - TRBD1 TRBV4-3 CASSPDRGQQYGYTF TGCGCCAGCAGCCCGGACAGGGGGCAGCAATATGGCTACACCTTC
TRBJ2-7 - - TRBV2 CASSGTAEAQYF TGTGCCAGCAGTGGGACCGCCGAGGCGCAGTACTTC
TRBJ2-7 - - TRBV12-3/TRBV12-4 CASRQNTGHSYKQYF TGTGCCAGCAGACAGAACACAGGGCATTCCTACAAGCAGTACTTC
TRBJ2-7 many TRBD1 TRBV29-1 CSVGTGGYDEQYF TGCAGCGTTGGGACAGGGGGCTACGACGAGCAGTACTTC
TRBJ1-1 - - TRBV20-1 CSASLWGGPNTEAFF TGCAGTGCTTCGCTATGGGGGGGGCCGAACACTGAAGCTTTCTTT
TRBJ2-7 few - TRBV14 CASSQGLLLYF TGTGCCAGCAGCCAAGGACTTCTTCTGTACTTC